This is a list of T cell receptor beta chains from one sample in a study of control samples from healthy donors and cancer patients. Some clones are missing from TCRdb's copy, which holds only in-frame ones; the method was immunoSEQ multiplex PCR. The table shows 150,000 to 200,000 clones, with around 94% occurring only once. Material for sequencing was blood. These receptors all come from a woman aged 18 to 35 in good health. The CDR3 runs from the conserved cysteine through the conserved F or W. D genes are given only for firm matches. Clone size is stated in some rows and not others, as once, few, many or a class when expanded.

>NA|TRBV5-8|TRBJ2-2|NA
CASTPQQGRSTGELFF
TGTGCCAGCACCCCGCAGCAGGGGCGATCCACCGGGGAGCTGTTTTTT
>NA|TRBV18|TRBJ1-1|NA
CASSPRQREEAFF
TGTGCCAGCTCACCACGGCAGAGAGAAGAAGCTTTCTTT
>NA|TRBV27|TRBJ2-3|NA
CASSPNPNPSTDTQYF
TGTGCCAGCAGTCCAAACCCAAACCCTAGCACAGATACGCAGTATTTT
>NA|TRBV7-9|TRBJ1-3|NA
CASSPPGSSGNTIYF
TGTGCCAGCAGCCCACCAGGATCCTCTGGAAACACCATATATTTT
>NA|TRBV7-9|TRBJ1-1|NA
CASTSTQTRPRAFF
TGTGCCAGCACCTCAACCCAGACACGCCCGAGAGCTTTCTTT
>NA|TRBV2|TRBJ2-7|NA
CASSRTATYEQYF
TGTGCCAGCAGTCGGACAGCTACCTACGAGCAGTACTTC
>NA|TRBV6-5|TRBJ2-2|NA
CARPRVTGELFF
TGTGCCAGGCCCAGGGTTACCGGGGAGCTGTTTTTT
>NA|TRBV6-1|TRBJ2-3|NA
CASSERLGTDTQYF
TGTGCCAGCAGTGAAAGGTTGGGCACAGATACGCAGTATTTT
>NA|TRBV4-3|TRBJ1-2|NA
CASSPSSPGQGINYGYTF
TGCGCCAGCAGCCCTAGCTCCCCGGGGCAGGGAATTAACTATGGCTACACCTTC
>once|TRBV6-5|TRBJ2-1|TRBD2
CASSYSGLASYNEQFF
TGTGCCAGCAGTTACTCGGGACTAGCGTCCTACAATGAGCAGTTCTTC
>NA|TRBV27|TRBJ1-5|TRBD1
CASRGTGYGQPQHF
TGTGCCAGCAGGGGGACAGGGTACGGTCAGCCCCAGCATTTT
>NA|TRBV10-3|TRBJ1-2|NA
CAISGLYGYTF
TGTGCCATCTCAGGTCTTTATGGCTACACCTTC
>NA|TRBV5-1|TRBJ1-4|NA
CASSLGQTTNEKLFF
TGCGCCAGCAGCTTGGGACAGACAACTAATGAAAAACTGTTTTTT
>NA|TRBV7-2|TRBJ1-5|NA
CASSLIGQPQHF
TGTGCCAGCAGCTTAATCGGACAGCCCCAGCATTTT
>NA|TRBV6-6|TRBJ2-7|NA
CASSYPSGSLREQYF
TGTGCCAGCAGTTACCCCTCAGGGTCGTTGAGGGAGCAGTACTTC
>NA|TRBV4-1|TRBJ1-1|NA
CASSQDPGVHTEAFF
TGCGCCAGCAGCCAAGATCCCGGGGTCCACACTGAAGCTTTCTTT
>NA|TRBV7-8|TRBJ1-2|NA
CASSRNLAGYTF
TGTGCCAGCAGCCGGAATCTTGCGGGCTACACCTTC
>NA|TRBV11-2|TRBJ2-2|NA
CASSFRSGELFF
TGTGCCAGCAGCTTCCGGTCCGGGGAGCTGTTTTTT
>once|TRBV15|TRBJ1-5|NA
CATSRDLLRTQPQHF
TGTGCCACCAGCAGAGACCTACTAAGGACACAGCCCCAGCATTTT
>NA|TRBV11-2|TRBJ1-1|NA
CASSKGESTEAFF
TGTGCCAGCAGTAAAGGGGAGAGCACTGAAGCTTTCTTT
>NA|TRBV5-3|TRBJ1-6|NA
CARSLDPGLTAPSLDNSPLHF
TGTGCCAGAAGCTTGGACCCCGGATTGACAGCCCCATCGCTAGATAATTCACCCCTCCACTTT
>NA|TRBV6-5|TRBJ2-7|NA
CASSRDTSLLYEQYF
TGTGCCAGCAGTCGGGACACCAGCTTACTCTACGAGCAGTACTTC
>NA|TRBV7-2|TRBJ2-7|TRBD2
CASSYTSGVYEQYF
TGTGCCAGCAGCTACACTAGCGGGGTCTACGAGCAGTACTTC
>NA|TRBV24-1|TRBJ2-6|NA
CATSGSGANVLTF
TGTGCCACCTCCGGCTCTGGGGCCAACGTCCTGACTTTC
>once|TRBV12-3/TRBV12-4|TRBJ1-1|NA
CASRQGRAPEAFF
TGTGCCAGCAGGCAGGGCCGCGCCCCTGAAGCTTTCTTT
>NA|TRBV4-1|TRBJ1-4|NA
CASSQDRGDSNEKLFF
TGCGCCAGCAGCCAAGATCGGGGAGATTCTAATGAAAAACTGTTTTTT
>NA|TRBV5-1|TRBJ2-7|TRBD1
CASSLQGGHFSVYEQYF
TGCGCCAGCAGCTTACAGGGGGGTCATTTTTCGGTCTACGAGCAGTACTTC
>NA|TRBV5-1|TRBJ1-5|NA
CASSLADKTGTQKLSNQPQHF
TGCGCCAGCAGCTTGGCCGATAAGACCGGGACACAAAAGCTTAGCAATCAGCCCCAGCATTTT
>NA|TRBV20-1|TRBJ2-5|NA
CSVLDGETQYF
TGCAGTGTTCTGGACGGGGAGACCCAGTACTTC
>NA|TRBV19|TRBJ1-1|TRBD1
CASRQGRSTEAFF
TGTGCCAGTAGACAGGGGAGGAGCACTGAAGCTTTCTTT
>NA|TRBV28|TRBJ1-1|TRBD1
CASREPGQGNTEAFF
TGTGCCAGCAGGGAACCGGGACAGGGCAACACTGAAGCTTTCTTT
>NA|TRBV5-4|TRBJ1-1|TRBD1
CASSFQGARNTEAFF
TGTGCCAGCAGCTTCCAGGGGGCAAGAAACACTGAAGCTTTCTTT
>NA|TRBV9|TRBJ1-2|NA
CASSPRYNSYGYTF
TGTGCCAGCAGCCCCCGTTACAACAGCTATGGCTACACCTTC
>NA|TRBV7-9|TRBJ1-3|TRBD1
CASSSDRGRRNTIYF
TGTGCCAGCAGCTCCGACAGGGGACGAAGAAACACCATATATTTT
>NA|TRBV27|TRBJ1-2|NA
CASSRTGYYGYTF
TGTGCCAGCAGTCGCACGGGGTACTATGGCTACACCTTC
>NA|TRBV19|TRBJ1-1|NA
CASSYLTGIAFF
TGTGCCAGTAGCTATTTAACAGGAATAGCTTTCTTT
>NA|TRBV13|TRBJ1-5|TRBD1
CASSLSAGGYTSNQPQHF
TGTGCCAGCAGCTTAAGTGCAGGGGGCTATACCAGCAATCAGCCCCAGCATTTT
>NA|TRBV7-6|TRBJ1-2|TRBD1
CASSLGLPRTGYGYTF
TGTGCCAGCAGCTTAGGTCTCCCCAGGACAGGCTATGGCTACACCTTC
>NA|TRBV18|TRBJ2-1|NA
CASSAIGGVNEQFF
TGTGCCAGCTCCGCGATCGGGGGCGTAAATGAGCAGTTCTTC
>NA|TRBV4-1|TRBJ1-1|NA
CASSQDPALVMNTEAFF
TGCGCCAGCAGCCAAGATCCTGCTTTGGTAATGAACACTGAAGCTTTCTTT